The rows below give T cell receptor beta chains drawn from one sample of a study of T cell responses to AZD1222 COVID-19 vaccine. Libraries were prepared by immunoSEQ multiplex PCR; TCRdb keeps only in-frame clonotypes and omits some of them. The sample contains about 180,000 clones, almost 90% of which appear only once. The sequencing used peripheral blood, collected on day 0 of AZD1222 vaccination. The receptors stem from an adult in good health. Both conserved end residues are part of each CDR3. D genes are given only for firm matches. The size entry is marked missing in some rows and otherwise reads once, few, many or a size class.

size	D	V	J	CDR3	DNA
NA	TRBD1	TRBV10-1	TRBJ2-7	CASSGQGSYEQYF	TGCGCCAGCAGCGGACAGGGTTCCTACGAGCAGTACTTC
NA	TRBD2	TRBV7-8	TRBJ2-3	CASSRPGLSSTDTQYF	TGTGCCAGCAGTCGGCCGGGACTATCTAGCACAGATACGCAGTATTTT
once	NA	TRBV10-3	TRBJ1-1	CAISESRGRGGTEAFF	TGTGCCATCAGTGAGTCGAGAGGGAGGGGGGGAACTGAAGCTTTCTTT
NA	TRBD1	TRBV3-1/TRBV3-2	TRBJ1-4	CASSQGAGGEKLFF	TGTGCCAGCAGCCAGGGGGCAGGGGGAGAAAAACTGTTTTTT
NA	NA	TRBV27	TRBJ2-3	CASSVGVSTDTQYF	TGTGCCAGCAGTGTAGGGGTGAGCACAGATACGCAGTATTTT
NA	NA	TRBV7-9	TRBJ1-3	CASSLVSGNTIYF	TGTGCCAGCAGCTTAGTATCTGGAAACACCATATATTTT
few	TRBD1	TRBV15	TRBJ2-1	CATSGTGQLKTYNEQFF	TGTGCCACCAGCGGGACAGGGCAATTAAAGACCTACAATGAGCAGTTCTTC
NA	NA	TRBV27	TRBJ1-5	CASSLGLNNQPQHF	TGTGCCAGCAGTCTGGGACTGAACAATCAGCCCCAGCATTTT
NA	TRBD1	TRBV20-1	TRBJ1-2	CSAEAGGGYTF	TGCAGTGCCGAGGCAGGGGGTGGCTACACCTTC
NA	TRBD1	TRBV7-9	TRBJ2-3	CASSRYGAGTGGFGAQYF	TGTGCCAGCAGCCGCTATGGGGCCGGGACAGGGGGTTTTGGGGCGCAGTATTTT
NA	NA	TRBV2	TRBJ1-1	CASSEETLAEAFF	TGTGCCAGCAGTGAAGAGACGTTGGCTGAAGCTTTCTTT
NA	NA	TRBV5-6	TRBJ1-5	CATPGWGHSNQPQHF	TGTGCCACCCCAGGTTGGGGGCATAGCAATCAGCCCCAGCATTTT
once	NA	TRBV6-1	TRBJ2-1	CASSEAQINNEQFF	TGTGCCAGCAGTGAAGCGCAAATAAACAATGAGCAGTTCTTC
NA	NA	TRBV5-1	TRBJ2-1	CASSLSGDEQFF	TGCGCCAGCAGCTTGAGTGGGGATGAGCAGTTCTTC
NA	TRBD1	TRBV2	TRBJ1-3	CASSGTGTGNTIYF	TGTGCCAGCAGTGGGACAGGGACTGGAAACACCATATATTTT
NA	TRBD1	TRBV2	TRBJ1-1	CASRETGGVLTEAFF	TGTGCCAGCAGAGAGACAGGGGGCGTTCTAACTGAAGCTTTCTTT
NA	NA	TRBV6-7	TRBJ2-1	CASPEYNEQFF	TGTGCCAGCCCTGAGTACAATGAGCAGTTCTTC
NA	NA	TRBV4-2	TRBJ1-5	CASSPSPGAGSQPQHF	TGTGCCAGCAGCCCATCCCCAGGGGCAGGGTCTCAGCCCCAGCATTTT
few	TRBD1	TRBV28	TRBJ1-1	CASSFRGRSNTEAFF	TGTGCCAGCAGTTTCAGGGGGCGATCCAACACTGAAGCTTTCTTT
NA	NA	TRBV5-8	TRBJ2-1	CASSFGLVVRNEQFF	TGTGCCAGCAGCTTTGGGCTAGTGGTGCGGAATGAGCAGTTCTTC
NA	NA	TRBV30	TRBJ2-2	CAWATYALSNTGELFF	TGTGCCTGGGCGACATACGCCTTGTCGAACACCGGGGAGCTGTTTTTT
NA	TRBD1	TRBV4-2	TRBJ1-1	CASSQWGQGFNTEAFF	TGTGCCAGCAGCCAGTGGGGACAGGGGTTTAACACTGAAGCTTTCTTT
NA	NA	TRBV10-3	TRBJ1-1	CATSTSANTEAFF	TGTGCCACTTCGACCTCAGCGAACACTGAAGCTTTCTTT
NA	NA	TRBV5-1	TRBJ2-7	CASSLEAGYEQYF	TGCGCCAGCAGCTTGGAGGCAGGGTACGAGCAGTACTTC
NA	NA	TRBV4-1	TRBJ1-1	CASSQEPMNTEAFF	TGCGCCAGCAGCCAAGAGCCCATGAACACTGAAGCTTTCTTT
NA	TRBD1	TRBV30	TRBJ1-5	CAWGDSSRNQPQHF	TGTGCCTGGGGGGACAGCTCTAGGAATCAGCCCCAGCATTTT
NA	NA	TRBV2	TRBJ2-1	CASLGGGAEFF	TGTGCCAGCCTGGGTGGGGGGGCCGAGTTCTTC
NA	NA	TRBV11-2	TRBJ1-2	CASSPRAAPLNYGYTF	TGTGCCAGCAGCCCCCGGGCGGCGCCTTTAAACTATGGCTACACCTTC
NA	NA	TRBV6-6	TRBJ1-5	CASRSTGTGQPQHF	TGTGCCAGCAGATCCACCGGGACCGGTCAGCCCCAGCATTTT
NA	TRBD1	TRBV3-1/TRBV3-2	TRBJ1-4	CASSYTGEMGEKLFF	TGTGCCAGCAGCTATACAGGGGAGATGGGTGAAAAACTGTTTTTT
NA	NA	TRBV18	TRBJ2-1	CASSPLTAGSYNEQFF	TGTGCCAGCTCACCCTTAACAGCGGGCTCCTACAATGAGCAGTTCTTC
NA	NA	TRBV5-5	TRBJ2-3	CASSPARGLSTDTQYF	TGTGCCAGCAGCCCCGCCAGGGGATTAAGCACAGATACGCAGTATTTT
NA	NA	TRBV3-1/TRBV3-2	TRBJ1-4	CASSQGGRDEKLFF	TGTGCCAGCAGCCAAGGGGGTAGGGATGAAAAACTGTTTTTT
NA	NA	TRBV6-6	TRBJ1-2	CASSYSSGSGYTF	TGTGCCAGCAGTTACTCCTCGGGTTCAGGCTACACCTTC
NA	NA	TRBV11-2	TRBJ2-2	CASSLVASTGHGELFF	TGTGCCAGCAGCTTAGTAGCATCCACAGGGCACGGGGAGCTGTTTTTT
NA	TRBD1	TRBV6-5	TRBJ2-7	CASNPRDRVYEQYF	TGTGCCAGCAACCCCCGGGACAGGGTTTACGAGCAGTACTTC
NA	NA	TRBV30	TRBJ2-1	CAWIEGLNEQFF	TGTGCCTGGATCGAGGGACTTAATGAGCAGTTCTTC
NA	TRBD1	TRBV19	TRBJ1-5	CASEGQINQPQHF	TGTGCCAGTGAGGGACAGATCAATCAGCCCCAGCATTTT
NA	NA	TRBV11-2	TRBJ2-5	CASTNWGGPSETQYF	TGTGCCAGTACTAACTGGGGGGGGCCCTCAGAGACCCAGTACTTC
NA	NA	TRBV11-2	TRBJ2-7	CASSLDRSSYEQYF	TGTGCCAGCAGCTTAGATCGAAGTTCCTACGAGCAGTACTTC
once	NA	TRBV23-1	TRBJ1-5	CASIPKLGRHSNQPQHF	TGCGCCAGCATTCCAAAACTGGGTCGACATAGCAATCAGCCCCAGCATTTT
NA	NA	TRBV25-1	TRBJ1-4	CASSDRVSYNEKLFF	TGTGCCAGCAGTGACAGGGTCTCATACAATGAAAAACTGTTTTTT
NA	NA	TRBV6-5	TRBJ1-1	CASGAWHTEAFF	TGTGCCAGCGGGGCGTGGCACACTGAAGCTTTCTTT
once	NA	TRBV5-1	TRBJ2-5	CASSLNPGTQETQYF	TGCGCCAGCAGCTTGAACCCGGGGACCCAAGAGACCCAGTACTTC
NA	NA	TRBV28	TRBJ2-7	CASRWGPSYEQYF	TGTGCCAGCAGATGGGGACCGAGCTACGAGCAGTACTTC
few	TRBD1	TRBV11-2	TRBJ1-1	CASSTRRTGPLFF	TGTGCCAGCAGCACCAGACGGACAGGGCCCCTTTTCTTT
NA	NA	TRBV10-3	TRBJ1-2	CAISAGGGPGRANYGYTF	TGTGCCATCAGTGCCGGGGGGGGACCCGGGCGGGCTAACTATGGCTACACCTTC
NA	TRBD2	TRBV15	TRBJ2-5	CATSRGLGGGQETQYF	TGTGCCACCAGCAGAGGTTTAGGCGGGGGGCAAGAGACCCAGTACTTC